The rows below give T cell receptor beta chains drawn from one sample of a study of blood T cell repertoires in COVID-19. Sequencing used immunoSEQ multiplex PCR; TCRdb keeps in-frame clones, though not all of them. This table has 200,000 to 300,000 clones, 88% appearing once. Sequenced: PBMCs or T cells enriched from blood (not recorded which). These receptors were collected from a woman in her thirties or forties who had been exposed to COVID-19. Each CDR3 is given with its conserved first and last residue. The D gene is left open where the match is weak. Clone size is given for some rows only: seen once, a few or many times, or a class if the clone is expanded.

cdr3_nt: TGTGCCAGCAGCTTGAGAGGGGGCGGGAACATTCAGTACTTC
cdr3_aa: CASSLRGGGNIQYF
j_call: TRBJ2-4
v_call: TRBV7-3
cdr3_length: 14
d_call: TRBD1
clone_size: NA

cdr3_nt: TGTGCCAGCAGCCAAGATGTCTCTCGGGGACTAGGACCTTACGAGCAGTACTTC
cdr3_aa: CASSQDVSRGLGPYEQYF
j_call: TRBJ2-7
v_call: TRBV4-2
cdr3_length: 18
d_call: TRBD2
clone_size: NA

cdr3_nt: TGTGCCAGCAATAGACAGGGGGCCACTGAAGCTTTCTTT
cdr3_aa: CASNRQGATEAFF
j_call: TRBJ1-1
v_call: TRBV12-3/TRBV12-4
cdr3_length: 13
d_call: TRBD1
clone_size: NA

cdr3_nt: TGTGCCAGCAGCTTAGATCGGGGAAATCAGCCCCAGCATTTT
cdr3_aa: CASSLDRGNQPQHF
j_call: TRBJ1-5
v_call: TRBV7-2
cdr3_length: 14
d_call: NA
clone_size: NA

cdr3_nt: TGCGCCAGCAGCCAAGTTCCGAGCACAGATACGCAGTATTTT
cdr3_aa: CASSQVPSTDTQYF
j_call: TRBJ2-3
v_call: TRBV4-1
cdr3_length: 14
d_call: NA
clone_size: NA

cdr3_nt: TGTGCCAGCAGTTACTCGAAGGACAGGTTCCCCTCCTTT
cdr3_aa: CASSYSKDRFPSF
j_call: TRBJ1-1
v_call: TRBV6-2/TRBV6-3
cdr3_length: 13
d_call: TRBD1
clone_size: NA

cdr3_nt: TGCGCCAGCAGCGGGGCTCAGGGCACAGATACGCAGTATTTT
cdr3_aa: CASSGAQGTDTQYF
j_call: TRBJ2-3
v_call: TRBV5-1
cdr3_length: 14
d_call: NA
clone_size: NA

cdr3_nt: TGTGCCTGGAGTGGGTTCGGTGGGAGTGGGTCACCCCTCCACTTT
cdr3_aa: CAWSGFGGSGSPLHF
j_call: TRBJ1-6
v_call: TRBV30
cdr3_length: 15
d_call: NA
clone_size: NA

cdr3_nt: TGTGCCAGCAGCGGCGCTAGCGGGAGAACCGGGGAGCTGTTTTTT
cdr3_aa: CASSGASGRTGELFF
j_call: TRBJ2-2
v_call: TRBV9
cdr3_length: 15
d_call: TRBD2
clone_size: few

cdr3_nt: TGTGCCAGCAGCTTTGGAACAGGGTCAGATACGCAGTATTTT
cdr3_aa: CASSFGTGSDTQYF
j_call: TRBJ2-3
v_call: TRBV5-1
cdr3_length: 14
d_call: NA
clone_size: NA